The TCR beta chain described here comes from a study of human CD4 T cells and Enterobacteriaceae. Germline V lookup: CDR1 MDHEN, CDR2 SYDVKM. V was clipped by 4 bases and J by 3 bases; unmatched bases: 10. This CDR3 contains 17 residues. The table came from immunoSEQ multiplex PCR; TCRdb's copy has only in-frame clones and leaves some out. The table includes some 30,000 clones, approximately 82% detected once. Sorting took every CD4+ cell except CD45RA+CCR7+CD95- naive cells, reaching over 95% purity. J is TRBJ2-2 and V is TRBV28, with 8 bases lining up with TRBD2. The clonotype was recovered from a human donor in good health. Source material: memory CD4+ T cells from blood. This CDR3 reads CASSSPLGREDTGELFF. CDR3 bases: TGTGCCAGCAGTTCGCCCCTAGGGCGGGAGGACACCGGGGAGCTGTTTTTT.